Listed below are T cell receptor beta chains from one sample, sequenced in a study of blood T cell repertoires in COVID-19. Measured with immunoSEQ multiplex PCR; TCRdb has only the in-frame clones, and not every one. The sample has roughly 230,000 clones, roughly nine tenths seen once. The sequencing sample was made of peripheral blood. These receptors were obtained from a woman in her thirties or forties who had recovered from COVID-19. Both conserved end residues are part of each CDR3. A D gene is named only where the DNA matches it firmly. Part of the rows lack a size; the others show once, few, many or a class for expanded clones.

DNA	CDR3	D	J	V	size
TGTGCCAGCGCCGGATTGAGGTCCTACAATGAGCAGTTCTTC	CASAGLRSYNEQFF	NA	TRBJ2-1	TRBV27	NA
TGTGCCAGCAGCGCCCCCGGGACAGCATTCACAGATACGCAGTATTTT	CASSAPGTAFTDTQYF	TRBD1	TRBJ2-3	TRBV9	NA
TGTGCCAGCAGCGTGGCTAGCGCTTATGAGCAGTTCTTC	CASSVASAYEQFF	NA	TRBJ2-1	TRBV5-4	NA
TGTGCCAGTCCGGGACAGGGGTTTTTTTCCCCTAGCAATGAGCAGTTCTTC	CASPGQGFFSPSNEQFF	TRBD1	TRBJ2-1	TRBV7-9	few
TGTGCCAGCAGCTTCACAGGGGACACTGAAGCTTTCTTT	CASSFTGDTEAFF	TRBD1	TRBJ1-1	TRBV11-3	NA
TGCGCCAGCAGCCAAGTCCTCGGAGGGAATGAGCAGTTCTTC	CASSQVLGGNEQFF	NA	TRBJ2-1	TRBV4-3	NA
TGTGCCAGCAGCGTGGACTTTCTCGCGGAGACCCAGTACTTC	CASSVDFLAETQYF	NA	TRBJ2-5	TRBV5-4	NA
TGTGCCAGCACCGAGTGGGGACAGGGGGCCTACAATGAGCAGTTCTTC	CASTEWGQGAYNEQFF	TRBD1	TRBJ2-1	TRBV2	NA
TGTGCCAGCCTCCCCACCCGCGGGAGGGCCCGCCGAGATACGCAGTATTTT	CASLPTRGRARRDTQYF	TRBD2	TRBJ2-3	TRBV7-8	NA
TGCGCCAGCAGCCAAACTAAGTGGAACTATGGCTACACCTTC	CASSQTKWNYGYTF	NA	TRBJ1-2	TRBV4-3	NA
TGCGCCAGCAGCTTGCAGGGTAGCGGGGTACCATACAATGAGCAGTTCTTC	CASSLQGSGVPYNEQFF	TRBD2	TRBJ2-1	TRBV5-1	NA
TGTGCCAGCAGTCGCTCGACTAGCGGCGCCCCCTACAATGAGCAGTTCTTC	CASSRSTSGAPYNEQFF	TRBD2	TRBJ2-1	TRBV7-6	NA
TGTGCCAGCAGCCCTAGCGGGGCCTCCTACAATGAGCAGTTCTTC	CASSPSGASYNEQFF	TRBD2	TRBJ2-1	TRBV7-2	NA
TGTGCCAGCAGCTTAGACTCCAGGGCTGGGGCCAACGTCCTGACTTTC	CASSLDSRAGANVLTF	NA	TRBJ2-6	TRBV7-6	NA
TGTGCCAGCAGCACAGGGGACAGCCTGAACACCGGGGAGCTGTTTTTT	CASSTGDSLNTGELFF	TRBD1	TRBJ2-2	TRBV7-6	NA
TGTGCCAGCAGCCCGGCTAAAGCGGTGAACACCGGGGAGCTGTTTTTT	CASSPAKAVNTGELFF	NA	TRBJ2-2	TRBV5-4	NA
TGCGCCAGCAGTGGAACGGAGAGCGCAGATACGCAGTATTTT	CASSGTESADTQYF	NA	TRBJ2-3	TRBV10-1	NA
TGCGCCAGCAGCCAGGGGACAGGGGCGGATACGCAGTATTTT	CASSQGTGADTQYF	TRBD1	TRBJ2-3	TRBV4-3	NA
TGTGCCAGCAGAACCGGGACTCGTTCTCCGGAGACCCAGTACTTC	CASRTGTRSPETQYF	NA	TRBJ2-5	TRBV7-9	NA
TGTGCCAGTAGTATGGCTAGCGGGAGGGTCTATGAGCAGTTCTTC	CASSMASGRVYEQFF	TRBD2	TRBJ2-1	TRBV19	NA
TGTGCCAGCAGCTTTACCAGGGCAGATACGCAGTATTTT	CASSFTRADTQYF	NA	TRBJ2-3	TRBV11-3	NA
TGTGCCAGCAGCTTAAGCACCGGAGGCACTGAAGCTTTCTTT	CASSLSTGGTEAFF	NA	TRBJ1-1	TRBV7-9	NA
TGCGCCAGCAGCCCGGGCCTAGCAAGCACAGATACGCAGTATTTT	CASSPGLASTDTQYF	NA	TRBJ2-3	TRBV4-3	NA
TGTGCCAGCAGCTTGGCCTCCAGCGGGACAAAAACCGGGGAGCTGTTTTTT	CASSLASSGTKTGELFF	NA	TRBJ2-2	TRBV5-6	NA
TGTGCCAGCAGCTTAGTTGACTGGCATGGTGATGAGCAGTTCTTC	CASSLVDWHGDEQFF	NA	TRBJ2-1	TRBV11-2	NA
TGCGCCAGCAGCCAAGATGGGAGAACGACAATTACTTTCTTT	CASSQDGRTTITFF	NA	TRBJ1-1	TRBV4-3	once
TGCGCCAGCAGCCCCATACAGGGGGTGGAGTACTTC	CASSPIQGVEYF	TRBD1	TRBJ2-7	TRBV5-1	NA
TGCGCCAGCACCGGGACTAGCGGGGCTTCCTACGAGCAGTACTTC	CASTGTSGASYEQYF	TRBD2	TRBJ2-7	TRBV5-1	NA
TGTGCCAGCAGCTTATCAACCGGGACACCTTATAGCAATCAGCCCCAGCATTTT	CASSLSTGTPYSNQPQHF	NA	TRBJ1-5	TRBV7-9	once
TGTGCCAGCAGCGTAGGTGAGAGCTCCTACGAGCAGTACTTC	CASSVGESSYEQYF	NA	TRBJ2-7	TRBV9	NA
TGTGCCAGCAGCCAAGCTCAAGGACAGATGAACACTGAAGCTTTCTTT	CASSQAQGQMNTEAFF	NA	TRBJ1-1	TRBV14	NA
TGTGCCAGCAGCTCCCCCACCTCGACAGGGGCTGGCTACACCTTC	CASSSPTSTGAGYTF	TRBD1	TRBJ1-2	TRBV7-9	NA
TGTGCCAGCAGCTACACTAGCTACGAGCAGTACTTC	CASSYTSYEQYF	NA	TRBJ2-7	TRBV2	once
TGTGCCACCATCGCGGGACTCGCGGATAGCACAGATACGCAGTATTTT	CATIAGLADSTDTQYF	NA	TRBJ2-3	TRBV15	NA
TGTGCCAGCAGCCTAGATAGCGCCACGATGGCACAGTACTTC	CASSLDSATMAQYF	NA	TRBJ2-5	TRBV3-1/TRBV3-2	NA
TGTGCCAGCAGACGAACAGCGGCTAATGAAAAACTGTTTTTT	CASRRTAANEKLFF	NA	TRBJ1-4	TRBV28	NA
TGTGCCAGCAGCGTTGCGCTGGGGGACAACTTTACCAATCAGCCCCAGCATTTT	CASSVALGDNFTNQPQHF	NA	TRBJ1-5	TRBV21-1	NA
TGCGCCAGCAGCTTCCCGGACAGTAATTCACCCCTCCACTTT	CASSFPDSNSPLHF	NA	TRBJ1-6	TRBV5-1	NA
TGTGCCAGCAGCGCCCCCTGGGGGCCCAGCAACATTCAGTACTTC	CASSAPWGPSNIQYF	NA	TRBJ2-4	TRBV11-3	NA
TGTGCCACCAGTGACCAAGGACAGGGGAACACCGGGGAGCTGTTTTTT	CATSDQGQGNTGELFF	TRBD1	TRBJ2-2	TRBV24-1	NA
TGTGCCAGTAGCACACAGGGAGGGGGGGAGACCCAGTACTTC	CASSTQGGGETQYF	NA	TRBJ2-5	TRBV19	NA
TGTGCCAGCAGCTGGGGACAGCCTAAGGGGACCCAGTACTTC	CASSWGQPKGTQYF	TRBD1	TRBJ2-5	TRBV5-8	NA
TGTGCCAGCAGTTTCGGTGGTTACGAGCAGTACTTC	CASSFGGYEQYF	NA	TRBJ2-7	TRBV12-3/TRBV12-4	once
TGTGCCAGCAGTCTAATTTGGACTAGCGGGAGTACCGGGGAGCTGTTTTTT	CASSLIWTSGSTGELFF	TRBD2	TRBJ2-2	TRBV6-2/TRBV6-3	NA
TGTGCCAGTACCGGTAAACAGACGGTAGCTTTCTTT	CASTGKQTVAFF	NA	TRBJ1-1	TRBV19	once
TGTGCCAGCAGTTTAAGCCAGCAGGGAGCTTTCTTT	CASSLSQQGAFF	NA	TRBJ1-1	TRBV12-3/TRBV12-4	NA
TGTGCCATCAGTGGACTAGCGGGAGTGTCTGGCTACAATGAGCAGTTCTTC	CAISGLAGVSGYNEQFF	TRBD2	TRBJ2-1	TRBV10-3	NA
TGCGCCAGTATCTATGGCTACACCTTC	CASIYGYTF	NA	TRBJ1-2	TRBV23-1	NA
TGTGCCAGCAAACCCTCAGGGGTCTATAATTCACCCCTCCACTTT	CASKPSGVYNSPLHF	NA	TRBJ1-6	TRBV5-6	NA
TGTGCCTTTGAGCGGGGGGGAGGGAGCTCCTACAATGAGCAGTTCTTC	CAFERGGGSSYNEQFF	TRBD2	TRBJ2-1	TRBV30	NA
TGTGCCAGCAGCCCTGTCCTGAGCAATGAGCAGTTCTTC	CASSPVLSNEQFF	NA	TRBJ2-1	TRBV7-3	NA
TGTGCCAGCAGCTTACGGGACAGAGGAAACACTGAAGCTTTCTTT	CASSLRDRGNTEAFF	TRBD1	TRBJ1-1	TRBV7-9	once
TGTGCCAGCAGTTACTCGTATTACAGGGACAATGAGCAGTTCTTC	CASSYSYYRDNEQFF	NA	TRBJ2-1	TRBV6-5	NA
TGCGCCAGCAGCTTGGTGGGGACAGCTGGAAACACCATATATTTT	CASSLVGTAGNTIYF	TRBD1	TRBJ1-3	TRBV5-1	NA
TGTGCCACCAGCATCAGCAGGGACACCGGGGAGCTGTTTTTT	CATSISRDTGELFF	NA	TRBJ2-2	TRBV15	NA
TGTGCCAGCGGCTGGGGACTTTCCTACGAGCAGTACTTC	CASGWGLSYEQYF	NA	TRBJ2-7	TRBV27	NA
TGTGCCAGTAGTATTGTCCGGAGAGGAAGCTCCTACAATGAGCAGTTCTTC	CASSIVRRGSSYNEQFF	NA	TRBJ2-1	TRBV19	NA
TGCGCCAGCAGCTTGGGGGCGGGAGCCTACAATGAGCAGTTCTTC	CASSLGAGAYNEQFF	TRBD2	TRBJ2-1	TRBV5-1	NA
TGTGCCTGGAGTGGGCAGGGAGGCGAAAAACTGTTTTTT	CAWSGQGGEKLFF	NA	TRBJ1-4	TRBV30	NA
TGTGCCAGTATGTCGGCGGTTGGATCACCCCTCCACTTT	CASMSAVGSPLHF	NA	TRBJ1-6	TRBV19	few